This TCR beta chain originates from a study of blood T cell repertoires in COVID-19. Study background: Material from acute and convalescent COVID-19 was sourced from the United States, Italy and Spain. T cells, B-cell-depleted T cells, or PBMCs provided the cDNA or gDNA that served as material.

Original data processing: Estimation of nucleated cell counts was performed using reference gene primer amplification. This table comes from immunoSEQ multiplex PCR, and its TCRdb copy is limited to in-frame clones, with some not included. The DNA was the basis for D and trimming; V, J and clone size are from that table. This sample has roughly 200,000 clones, with roughly 88% found just once. Germline assignment: CDR1 SGDLS and CDR2 YYNGEE. The CDR3 is 14 residues long. The V end lost 2 bases, the J end lost 3 bases, and 9 bases lay between the germline ends. V is TRBV9 and J is TRBJ2-1; possibly TRBD2 for D (6 bases). Source material: peripheral blood. The sequence was collected from a woman in her twenties or thirties with acute or convalescent COVID-19. The CDR3: CASSVQGGYNEQFF. In DNA, the CDR3 is TGTGCCAGCAGCGTTCAGGGAGGCTACAATGAGCAGTTCTTC.